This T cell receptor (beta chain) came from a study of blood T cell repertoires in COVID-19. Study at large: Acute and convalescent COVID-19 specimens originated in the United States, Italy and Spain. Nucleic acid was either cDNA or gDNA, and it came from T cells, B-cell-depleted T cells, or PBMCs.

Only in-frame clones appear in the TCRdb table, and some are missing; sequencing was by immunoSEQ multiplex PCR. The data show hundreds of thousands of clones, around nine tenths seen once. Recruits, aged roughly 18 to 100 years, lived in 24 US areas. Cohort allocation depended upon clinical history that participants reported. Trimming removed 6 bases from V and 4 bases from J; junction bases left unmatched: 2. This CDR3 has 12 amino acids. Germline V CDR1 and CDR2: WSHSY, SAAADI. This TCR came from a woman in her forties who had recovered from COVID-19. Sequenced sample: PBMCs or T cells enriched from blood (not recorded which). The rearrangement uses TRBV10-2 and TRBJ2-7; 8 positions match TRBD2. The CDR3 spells CASSSSGYEQYF. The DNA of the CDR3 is TGCGCCAGCAGCTCTAGCGGGTACGAGCAGTACTTC.